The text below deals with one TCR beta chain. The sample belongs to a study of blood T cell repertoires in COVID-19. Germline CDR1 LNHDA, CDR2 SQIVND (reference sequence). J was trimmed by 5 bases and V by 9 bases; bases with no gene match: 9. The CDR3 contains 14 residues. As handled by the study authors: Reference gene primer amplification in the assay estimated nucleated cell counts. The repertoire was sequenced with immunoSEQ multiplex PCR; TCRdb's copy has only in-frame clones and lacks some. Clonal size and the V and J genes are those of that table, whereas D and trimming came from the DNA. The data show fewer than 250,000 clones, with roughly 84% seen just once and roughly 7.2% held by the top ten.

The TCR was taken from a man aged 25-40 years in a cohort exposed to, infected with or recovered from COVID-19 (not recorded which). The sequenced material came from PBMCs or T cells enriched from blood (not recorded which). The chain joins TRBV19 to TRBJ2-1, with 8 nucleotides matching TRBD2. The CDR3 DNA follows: TGTGCCAGCCAAAGGGGTAGCGGGAACAATGAGCAGTTCTTC. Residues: CASQRGSGNNEQFF.